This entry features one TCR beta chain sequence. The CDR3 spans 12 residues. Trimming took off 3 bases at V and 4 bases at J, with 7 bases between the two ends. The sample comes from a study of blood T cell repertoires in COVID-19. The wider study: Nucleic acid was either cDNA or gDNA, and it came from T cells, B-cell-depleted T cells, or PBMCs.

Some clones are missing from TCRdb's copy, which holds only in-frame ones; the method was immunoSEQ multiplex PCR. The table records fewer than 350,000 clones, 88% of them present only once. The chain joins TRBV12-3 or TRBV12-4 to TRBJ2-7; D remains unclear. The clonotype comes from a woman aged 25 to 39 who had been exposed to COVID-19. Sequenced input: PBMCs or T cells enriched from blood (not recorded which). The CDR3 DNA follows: TGTGCCAGCAGTTTGTATTTATACGAGCAGTACTTC. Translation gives CASSLYLYEQYF.